This T cell receptor beta chain was documented in a study of spatial heterogeneity in lung cancer. Study-level points and caveats: Whereas they appeared in blood less at follow-up, ubiquitous expanded tumor TCRs appeared there more at resection.

Using its own MiXCR run on the 5' RACE reads, TCRdb lists one record per CDR3 protein. The sample lists 20,000 to 25,000 distinct CDR3 sequences, over 4.5% seen once, with over 30% in the top ten. This clonotype was found many times. Its target is unknown. Time point noted: sample taken at primary tumor resection. CDR1 and CDR2 from the germline V gene are LGHDT and YNNKEL (reference sequence). Trimming removed 3 bases at V and 7 bases at J, with 9 bases between. The CDR3 is 12 residues long. The clonotype originates from a male donor with early-stage non-small cell lung cancer. This chain connects TRBV3-1 to TRBJ1-1; tentative D call: TRBD1 (5 bases). The sequences come from PBMCs, collected at surgery. The CDR3 sequence is CASSQGGLEAFF. The DNA of the CDR3 is TGTGCCAGCAGCCAGGGGGGTCTTGAAGCTTTCTTT.